The following is a TCR beta chain sequence with its context. Antigen: not known. The CDR3 is 12 amino acids. Trimming removed 0 bases from V and 7 bases from J, with 7 bases in between. Germline V CDR1 and CDR2: SGHDT, YYEEEE. Libraries were prepared by immunoSEQ multiplex PCR; TCRdb keeps only in-frame clonotypes and omits some of them. The top ten hold around 0.1% of the sample, which has more than 70,000 clones, 90% seen once. This entry belongs to a study of graft-versus-host responses after intestinal transplantation. Study-wide results and limits: Some GvH clones were seen earlier in gut or blood, suggesting intestinal origin.

This clonotype was sampled from a human donor who received an intestinal transplant. The material sequenced was unstimulated CD4+ T cells sorted from spleen or lymph node cells, taken before intestinal transplant. The chain employs TRBV5-6 and TRBJ1-1, with D unclear. CDR3 sequence (DNA): TGTGCCAGCAGCTTGGGGTGGCTTGAAGCTTTCTTT. Its translation is CASSLGWLEAFF. Full variable domain (outside the CDR3, taken from reference TRBV5-6 and TRBJ1-1): DAGVTQSPTHLIKTRGQQVTLRCSPKSGHDTVSWYQQALGQGPQFIFQYYEEEERQRGNFPDRFSGHQFPNYSSELNVNALLLGDSALYLCASSLGWLEAFFGQGTRLTVV.